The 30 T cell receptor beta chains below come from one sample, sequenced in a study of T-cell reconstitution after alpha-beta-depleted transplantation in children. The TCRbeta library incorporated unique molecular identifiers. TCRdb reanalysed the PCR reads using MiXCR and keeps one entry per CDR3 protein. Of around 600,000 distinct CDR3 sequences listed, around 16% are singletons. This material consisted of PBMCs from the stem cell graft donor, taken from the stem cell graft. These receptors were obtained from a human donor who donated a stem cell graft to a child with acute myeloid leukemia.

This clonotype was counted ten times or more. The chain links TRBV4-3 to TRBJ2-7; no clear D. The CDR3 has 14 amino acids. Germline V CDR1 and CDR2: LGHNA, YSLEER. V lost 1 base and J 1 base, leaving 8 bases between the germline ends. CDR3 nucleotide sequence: TGCGCCAGCAGCCAAGGGACGGTGTCCTACGAGCAGTACTTC. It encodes CASSQGTVSYEQYF.

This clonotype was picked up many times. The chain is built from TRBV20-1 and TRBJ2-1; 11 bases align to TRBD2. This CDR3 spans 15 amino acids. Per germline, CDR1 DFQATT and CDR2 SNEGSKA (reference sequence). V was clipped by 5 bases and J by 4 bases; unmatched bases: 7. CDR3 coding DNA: TGCAGTGCTCCTACGGGACTAGCGGCGTACAATGAGCAGTTCTTC. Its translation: CSAPTGLAAYNEQFF.

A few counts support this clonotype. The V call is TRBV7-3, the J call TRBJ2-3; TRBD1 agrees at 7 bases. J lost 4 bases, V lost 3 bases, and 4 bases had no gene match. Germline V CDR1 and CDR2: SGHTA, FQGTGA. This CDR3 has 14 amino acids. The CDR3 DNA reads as TGTGCCAGCAGCTTGAGGGGGCTTGCAGATACGCAGTATTTT. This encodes CASSLRGLADTQYF.

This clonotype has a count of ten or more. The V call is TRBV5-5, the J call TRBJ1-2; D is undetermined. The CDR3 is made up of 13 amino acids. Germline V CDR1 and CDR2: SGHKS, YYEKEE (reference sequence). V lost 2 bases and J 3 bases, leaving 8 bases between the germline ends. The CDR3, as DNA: TGTGCCAGCAGCTTTAATGGGGACTATGGCTACACCTTC. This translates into CASSFNGDYGYTF.

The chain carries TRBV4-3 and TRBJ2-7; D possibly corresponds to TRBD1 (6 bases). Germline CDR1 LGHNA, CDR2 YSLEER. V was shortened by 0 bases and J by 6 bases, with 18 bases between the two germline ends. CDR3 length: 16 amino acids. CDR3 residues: CASSQELTQGVAEQYF. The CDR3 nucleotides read TGCGCCAGCAGCCAAGAGTTAACACAGGGTGTAGCCGAGCAGTACTTC.

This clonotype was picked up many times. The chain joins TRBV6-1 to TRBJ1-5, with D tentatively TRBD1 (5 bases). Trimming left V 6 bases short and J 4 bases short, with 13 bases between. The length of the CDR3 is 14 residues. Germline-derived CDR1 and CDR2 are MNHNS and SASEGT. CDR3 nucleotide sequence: TGTGCCAGCAGGAAGGGGCAGGGTAATCAGCCCCAGCATTTT. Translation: CASRKGQGNQPQHF.

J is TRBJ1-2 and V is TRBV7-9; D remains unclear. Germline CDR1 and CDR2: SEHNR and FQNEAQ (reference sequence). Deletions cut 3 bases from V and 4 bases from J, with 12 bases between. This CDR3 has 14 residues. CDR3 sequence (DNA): TGTGCCAGCAGCTTCCGGGCCTCAGCCTATGGCTACACCTTC. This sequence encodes CASSFRASAYGYTF.

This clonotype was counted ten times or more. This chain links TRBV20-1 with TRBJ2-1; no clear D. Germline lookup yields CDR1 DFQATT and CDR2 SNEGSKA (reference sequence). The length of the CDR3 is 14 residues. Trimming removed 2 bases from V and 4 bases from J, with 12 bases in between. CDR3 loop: CSARPPSDYNEQFF. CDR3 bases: TGCAGTGCTAGACCTCCCTCGGATTACAATGAGCAGTTCTTC.

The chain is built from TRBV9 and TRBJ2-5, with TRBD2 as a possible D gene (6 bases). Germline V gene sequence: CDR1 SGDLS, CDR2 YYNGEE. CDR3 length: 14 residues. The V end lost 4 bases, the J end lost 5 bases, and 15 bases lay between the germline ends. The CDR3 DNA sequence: TGTGCCAGCAGCCCTGGGACTTCTTCGGAGACCCAGTACTTC. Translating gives CASSPGTSSETQYF.

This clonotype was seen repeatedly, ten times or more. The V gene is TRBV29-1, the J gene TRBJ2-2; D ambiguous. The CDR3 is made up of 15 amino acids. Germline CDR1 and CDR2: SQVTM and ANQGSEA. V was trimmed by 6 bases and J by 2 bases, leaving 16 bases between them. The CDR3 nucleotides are TGCAGCGTCTCTTGGGGTGGTAGAAACACCGGGGAGCTGTTTTTT. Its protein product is CSVSWGGRNTGELFF.

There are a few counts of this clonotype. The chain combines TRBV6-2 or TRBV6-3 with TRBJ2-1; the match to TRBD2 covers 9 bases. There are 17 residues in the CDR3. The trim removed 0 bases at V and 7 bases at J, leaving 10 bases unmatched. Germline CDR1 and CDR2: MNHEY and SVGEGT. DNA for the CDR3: TGTGCCAGCAGTTACTCGAGGGTAGGACTAGCGCAGAATGAGCAGTTCTTC. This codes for CASSYSRVGLAQNEQFF.

For the CDR3, the DNA is TGTGCCACCAGCAGAGATGCGGGGGGGCGGTCAGTTACAGATACGCAGTATTTT. Translation gives CATSRDAGGRSVTDTQYF. V usage is TRBV15 and J usage is TRBJ2-3, with 9 nucleotides matching TRBD2. This CDR3 region has 18 residues. Germline values: CDR1 LNHNV, CDR2 YYDKDF (reference sequence). The ends lost 0 bases at V and 3 bases at J; junction bases unmatched: 10.

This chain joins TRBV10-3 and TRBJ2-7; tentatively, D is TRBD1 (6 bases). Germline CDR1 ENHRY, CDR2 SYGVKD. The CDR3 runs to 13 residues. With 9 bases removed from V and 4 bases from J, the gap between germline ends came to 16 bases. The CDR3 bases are TGTGCCATGGCGACCGGGACAAAGTACGAGCAGTACTTC. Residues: CAMATGTKYEQYF.

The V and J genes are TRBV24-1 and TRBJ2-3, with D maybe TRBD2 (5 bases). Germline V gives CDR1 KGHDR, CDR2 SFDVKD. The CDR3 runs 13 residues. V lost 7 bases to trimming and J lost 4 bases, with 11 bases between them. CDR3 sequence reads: CATRETGADTQYF. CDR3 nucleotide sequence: TGTGCCACCAGAGAAACCGGGGCAGATACGCAGTATTTT.

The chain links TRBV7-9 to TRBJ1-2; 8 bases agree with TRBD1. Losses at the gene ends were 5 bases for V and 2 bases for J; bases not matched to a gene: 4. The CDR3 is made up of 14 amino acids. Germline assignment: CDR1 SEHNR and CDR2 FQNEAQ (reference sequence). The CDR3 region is CASSGWDRNYGYTF. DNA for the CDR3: TGTGCCAGCAGCGGGTGGGACAGGAACTATGGCTACACCTTC.

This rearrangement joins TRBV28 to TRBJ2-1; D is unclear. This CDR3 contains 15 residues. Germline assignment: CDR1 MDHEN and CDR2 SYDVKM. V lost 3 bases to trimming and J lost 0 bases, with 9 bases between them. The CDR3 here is CASSFWTSSYNEQFF. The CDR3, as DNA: TGTGCCAGCAGTTTCTGGACCAGCTCCTACAATGAGCAGTTCTTC.

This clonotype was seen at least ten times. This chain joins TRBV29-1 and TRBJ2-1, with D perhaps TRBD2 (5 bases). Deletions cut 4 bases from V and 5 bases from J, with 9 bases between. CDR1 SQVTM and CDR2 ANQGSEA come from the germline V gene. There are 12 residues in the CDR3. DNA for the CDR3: TGCAGCGTTGCTAGCATTGACAATGAGCAGTTCTTC. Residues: CSVASIDNEQFF.

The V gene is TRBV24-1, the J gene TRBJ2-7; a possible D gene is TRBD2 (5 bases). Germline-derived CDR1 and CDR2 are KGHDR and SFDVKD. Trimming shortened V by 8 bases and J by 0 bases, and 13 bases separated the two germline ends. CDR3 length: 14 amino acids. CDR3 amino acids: CATKREGSSYEQYV. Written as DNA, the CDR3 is TGTGCCACCAAGCGAGAAGGGAGCTCCTACGAGCAGTACGTC.

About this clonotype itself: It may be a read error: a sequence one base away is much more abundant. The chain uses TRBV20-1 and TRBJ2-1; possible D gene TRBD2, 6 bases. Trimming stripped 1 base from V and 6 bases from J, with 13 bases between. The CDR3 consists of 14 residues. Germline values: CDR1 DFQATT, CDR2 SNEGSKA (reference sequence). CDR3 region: CSARGQEGSNEQFF. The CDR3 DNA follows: TGCAGTGCTAGAGGTCAGGAGGGGTCCAATGAGCAGTTCTTC.

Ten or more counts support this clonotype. The CDR3 DNA is TGCAGTGCCTCGGGGGGCGTCTACGAGCAGTACTTC. Its translation is CSASGGVYEQYF. The chain recombines TRBV20-1 with TRBJ2-7; tentatively, D is TRBD2 (7 bases). This CDR3 has 12 amino acids. Per the germline V gene, CDR1 is DFQATT and CDR2 is SNEGSKA (reference sequence). V was shortened by 6 bases and J by 3 bases, with 12 bases between the two germline ends.

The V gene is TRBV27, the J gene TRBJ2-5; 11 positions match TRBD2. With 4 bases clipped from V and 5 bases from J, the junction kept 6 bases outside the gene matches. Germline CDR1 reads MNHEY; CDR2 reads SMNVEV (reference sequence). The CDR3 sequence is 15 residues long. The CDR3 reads CASSYTSGGWETQYF. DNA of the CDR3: TGTGCCAGCAGTTATACTAGCGGGGGCTGGGAGACCCAGTACTTC.

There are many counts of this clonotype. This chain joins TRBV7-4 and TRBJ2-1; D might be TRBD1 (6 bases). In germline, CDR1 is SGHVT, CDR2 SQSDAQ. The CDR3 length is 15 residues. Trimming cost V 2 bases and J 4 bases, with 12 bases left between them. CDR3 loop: CASSLRRGKYNEQFF. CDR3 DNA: TGTGCCAGCAGCTTACGAAGGGGGAAGTACAATGAGCAGTTCTTC.

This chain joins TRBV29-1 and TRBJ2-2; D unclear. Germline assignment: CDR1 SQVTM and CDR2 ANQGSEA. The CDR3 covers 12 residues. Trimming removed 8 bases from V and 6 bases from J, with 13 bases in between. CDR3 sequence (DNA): TGCAGCTTCGGCGGAAGGTCCGGGGAGCTGTTTTTT. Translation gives CSFGGRSGELFF.

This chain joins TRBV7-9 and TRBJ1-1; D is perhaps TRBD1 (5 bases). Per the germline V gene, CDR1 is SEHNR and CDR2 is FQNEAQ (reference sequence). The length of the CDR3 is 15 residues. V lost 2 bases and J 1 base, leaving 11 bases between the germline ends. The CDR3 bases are TGTGCCAGCAGCTTATCGGACATTCAGAACACTGAAGCTTTCTTT. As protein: CASSLSDIQNTEAFF.

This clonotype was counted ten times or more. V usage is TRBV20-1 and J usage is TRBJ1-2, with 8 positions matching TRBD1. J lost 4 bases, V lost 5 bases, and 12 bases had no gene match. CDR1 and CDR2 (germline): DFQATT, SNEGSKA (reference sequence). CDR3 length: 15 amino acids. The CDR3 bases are TGCAGTGCTTCCACCCGACAGGGGAAGACCTATGGCTACACCTTC. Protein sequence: CSASTRQGKTYGYTF.

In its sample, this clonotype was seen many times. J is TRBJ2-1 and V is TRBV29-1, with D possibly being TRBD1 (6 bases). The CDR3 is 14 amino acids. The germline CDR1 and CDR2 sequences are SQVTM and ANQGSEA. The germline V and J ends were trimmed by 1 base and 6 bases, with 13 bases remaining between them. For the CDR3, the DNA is TGCAGCGTTGAAGTCGTCAGGGGATTCAATGAGCAGTTCTTC. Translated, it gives CSVEVVRGFNEQFF.

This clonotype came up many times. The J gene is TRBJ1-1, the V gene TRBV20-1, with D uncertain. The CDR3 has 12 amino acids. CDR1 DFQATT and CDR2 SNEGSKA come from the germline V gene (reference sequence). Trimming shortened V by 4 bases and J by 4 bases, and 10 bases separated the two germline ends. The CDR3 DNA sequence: TGCAGTGCTAAGGGTACTGCCACTGAAGCTTTCTTT. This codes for CSAKGTATEAFF.

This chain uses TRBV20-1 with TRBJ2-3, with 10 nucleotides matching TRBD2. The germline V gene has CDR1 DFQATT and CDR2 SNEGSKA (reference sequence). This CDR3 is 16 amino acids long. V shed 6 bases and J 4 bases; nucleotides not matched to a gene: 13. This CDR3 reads CSATHPGTSDADTQYF. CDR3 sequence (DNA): TGCAGTGCCACTCATCCCGGGACTAGCGACGCAGATACGCAGTATTTT.

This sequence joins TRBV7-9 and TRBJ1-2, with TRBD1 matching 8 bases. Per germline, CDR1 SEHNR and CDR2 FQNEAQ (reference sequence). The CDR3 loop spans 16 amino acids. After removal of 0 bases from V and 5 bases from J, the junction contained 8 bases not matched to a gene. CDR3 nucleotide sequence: TGTGCCAGCAGCTTAGCGATAGCAGGGGGCAAGTATGGCTACACCTTC. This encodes CASSLAIAGGKYGYTF.

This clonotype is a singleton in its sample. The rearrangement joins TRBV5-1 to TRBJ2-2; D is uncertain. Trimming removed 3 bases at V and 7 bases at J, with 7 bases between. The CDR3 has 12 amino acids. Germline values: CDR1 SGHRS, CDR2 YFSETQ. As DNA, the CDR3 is TGCGCCAGCAGCTACAGCATCGGGGAGCTGTTTTTT. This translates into CASSYSIGELFF.